The 6 T cell receptor beta chains given below trace back to one sample, sequenced in a study of PD-L1 blockade in urothelial cancer. Stated time point: pretreatment peripheral blood. The table came from immunoSEQ multiplex PCR; TCRdb's copy has only in-frame clones and leaves some out. The table includes around 33,000 clones, around 82% detected once. Sequencing was performed on PBMCs, taken around atezolizumab (anti-PD-L1) treatment. These receptors all stem from a man aged 55 to 69 with urothelial cancer.

The chain employs TRBV5-1 and TRBJ1-6; D perhaps matches TRBD1 (6 bases). V was trimmed by 2 bases and J by 4 bases, leaving 10 bases between them. This CDR3 is 15 amino acids long. In germline, CDR1 is SGHRS, CDR2 YFSETQ. The DNA for the CDR3 is TGCGCCAGCAGCTTTGGACAGAGTTATAATTCACCCCTCCACTTT. Translated, it gives CASSFGQSYNSPLHF.

V usage is TRBV9 and J usage is TRBJ1-3; 10 bases fit TRBD1. CDR1 and CDR2 from the germline V gene are SGDLS and YYNGEE. The V segment lost 4 bases and the J segment 2 bases; nucleotides outside the gene matches: 6. The CDR3 is made up of 16 amino acids. CDR3 region: CASSTIGTGAGNTIYF. The CDR3 bases are TGTGCCAGCAGCACCATCGGGACAGGGGCTGGAAACACCATATATTTT.

This clone appeared once. This chain links TRBV5-6 with TRBJ2-1; TRBD1 matches at 9 bases. CDR3 length: 13 residues. Germline CDR1 is SGHDT and CDR2 is YYEEEE. J gave up 7 bases and V 6 bases, and 5 bases lay outside the gene matches. The CDR3 sequence: CASNWDRVNEQFF. CDR3 nucleotides: TGTGCCAGCAACTGGGACAGGGTGAATGAGCAGTTCTTC.

The chain combines TRBV25-1 with TRBJ2-7; 14 bases align to TRBD2. The CDR3 covers 16 residues. Germline CDR1 MGHDK, CDR2 SYGVNS. V lost 4 bases and J lost 6; bases outside the gene matches: 8. CDR3 bases: TGTGCCAGCAGTGCCCGACTAGCGGGGGGGTCTGCCGAGCAGTACTTC. It yields the protein CASSARLAGGSAEQYF.

The chain couples TRBV10-2 to TRBJ2-7, with a weak D call TRBD1 (5 bases). The length of the CDR3 is 16 residues. Trimming cost V 2 bases and J 0 bases, with 14 bases left between them. Germline CDR1 reads WSHSY; CDR2 reads SAAADI. The CDR3 region is CASSEDTGKHSYEQYF. The CDR3 DNA follows: TGCGCCAGCAGTGAGGATACAGGTAAGCACTCCTACGAGCAGTACTTC.

This clone occurred a few times. The genes are TRBV5-1 and TRBJ2-2, with 12 bases matching TRBD2. The CDR3 length is 19 residues. V lost 3 bases and J lost 8; bases outside the gene matches: 17. Per germline, CDR1 SGHRS and CDR2 YFSETQ. The CDR3 DNA reads as TGCGCCAGCAGCTGGATGTGGCTAGCGGGGGGGTCTTCAGCGGGGGAGCTGTTTTTT. This encodes CASSWMWLAGGSSAGELFF.